Listed below are T cell receptor beta chains from one sample, sequenced in a study of patients and donors after allogeneic stem cell transplantation. Using its own MiXCR run on the RT-PCR reads, TCRdb lists one record per CDR3 protein. The sample holds about 960,000 distinct CDR3 sequences, approximately 18% seen once. Sequenced sample: blood, either unsorted or a sorted T cell fraction (not recorded which). The receptors shown here come from a human donor who was either an allogeneic HSCT recipient or a stem cell or donor lymphocyte infusion donor (not recorded which). It is not recorded whose cells these are; they may come from a transplant donor. CDR3s include the opening cysteine and the closing phenylalanine or tryptophan. Fields, in order: J gene, V gene, D gene, clone size, CDR3 protein, CDR3 DNA. The D gene is left open where the match is weak. Clone size is stated in some rows and not others, as once, few, many or a class when expanded.

>TRBJ2-3|TRBV11-2|TRBD1|-
CASSPWGDRADTQYF
TGTGCCAGCAGTCCATGGGGGGACAGGGCAGATACGCAGTATTTT
>TRBJ1-4|TRBV4-3|-|-
CASSQDTGREKLFF
TGCGCCAGCAGCCAAGATACAGGGCGGGAAAAACTGTTTTTT
>TRBJ1-2|TRBV7-9|-|few
CASSKNRGLRENGYTF
TGTGCCAGCAGCAAAAACCGGGGCTTAAGAGAGAATGGCTACACCTTC
>TRBJ1-1|TRBV12-3/TRBV12-4|TRBD1|few
CASTSKGARVNTEAFF
TGTGCCAGCACTTCGAAGGGGGCGAGGGTGAACACTGAAGCTTTCTTT
>TRBJ2-1|TRBV27|TRBD2|few
CASSARLAGGQDEQFF
TGTGCCAGCAGTGCCCGACTAGCGGGAGGGCAGGATGAGCAGTTCTTC
>TRBJ1-6|TRBV4-2|-|-
CASSQETSNSPLHF
TGTGCCAGCAGCCAGGAGACCTCAAATTCACCCCTCCACTTT
>TRBJ2-7|TRBV7-6|TRBD2|few
CASSRTSGGAGEQYF
TGTGCCAGCAGTCGGACTAGCGGGGGGGCAGGCGAGCAGTACTTC
>TRBJ1-5|TRBV7-9|-|-
CASSIQGDQPQHF
TGTGCCAGCAGCATACAGGGCGATCAGCCCCAGCATTTT
>TRBJ2-1|TRBV24-1|-|many
CATSGRGLRDNEQFF
TGTGCCACCAGTGGGAGAGGCTTACGGGACAATGAGCAGTTCTTC
>TRBJ1-1|TRBV21-1|-|-
CASSKVPGADTEAFF
TGTGCCAGCAGCAAAGTTCCAGGGGCCGACACTGAAGCTTTCTTT
>TRBJ1-5|TRBV2|TRBD1|few
CASSVEQGDQPQHF
TGTGCCAGCAGCGTAGAACAGGGGGATCAGCCCCAGCATTTT
>TRBJ2-7|TRBV15|TRBD1|-
CATSWSVGTGPYEQYF
TGTGCCACCAGCTGGAGTGTGGGGACAGGTCCCTACGAGCAGTACTTC
>TRBJ2-5|TRBV12-3/TRBV12-4|TRBD2|-
CAVTGTSGGVPFTQYF
TGTGCCGTCACCGGGACTAGCGGGGGTGTACCGTTCACCCAGTACTTC
>TRBJ2-1|TRBV12-3/TRBV12-4|-|many
CASVVAPSNNEQFF
TGTGCCAGTGTTGTAGCGCCTTCAAACAATGAGCAGTTCTTC
>TRBJ2-2|TRBV9|TRBD2|few
CASSAPQPGLAGNTGELFF
TGTGCCAGCAGCGCCCCCCAACCGGGACTAGCGGGGAACACCGGGGAGCTGTTTTTT
>TRBJ1-1|TRBV12-3/TRBV12-4|-|-
CASSSPFGGNTEAFF
TGTGCCAGCAGTTCTCCGTTTGGAGGAAACACTGAAGCTTTCTTT
>TRBJ2-7|TRBV4-1|-|many
CASSRGVEQYF
TGCGCCAGCAGCCGCGGAGTCGAGCAGTACTTC
>TRBJ2-5|TRBV6-1|TRBD1|few
CASSSLDRVTETQYF
TGTGCCAGCAGTAGCTTGGACAGGGTGACAGAGACCCAGTACTTC
>TRBJ2-1|TRBV20-1|-|few
CSARDLQPLRSSYNEQFF
TGCAGTGCTAGAGATTTGCAACCCTTAAGGAGCTCCTACAATGAGCAGTTCTTC
>TRBJ1-2|TRBV5-1|TRBD1|many
CASTEGQGANYGYTF
TGCGCCAGCACCGAAGGACAGGGGGCTAACTATGGCTACACCTTC
>TRBJ2-7|TRBV3-1|-|few
CASSLRPLVPYEQYF
TGTGCCAGCAGCTTAAGACCACTAGTGCCCTACGAGCAGTACTTC
>TRBJ1-6|TRBV6-1|-|few
CASSTGIRSPLHF
TGTGCCAGCAGTACAGGGATCCGATCACCCCTCCACTTT
>TRBJ2-3|TRBV3-1|TRBD2|few
CASSQATSGSGTQYF
TGTGCCAGCAGCCAAGCGACTAGCGGGAGTGGTACGCAGTATTTT
>TRBJ2-4|TRBV19|-|-
CASSPRKNIQYF
TGTGCCAGTAGTCCCAGAAAAAACATTCAGTACTTC
>TRBJ2-1|TRBV7-3|TRBD2|few
CASSYSGWYNEQFF
TGTGCCAGCAGCTATAGCGGGTGGTACAATGAGCAGTTCTTC
>TRBJ2-1|TRBV2|-|few
CASNPRGTYNEQFF
TGTGCCAGCAACCCCCGGGGGACCTACAATGAGCAGTTCTTC
>TRBJ1-6|TRBV27|-|-
CASSLSPQGPGSPLHF
TGTGCCAGCAGTTTATCCCCCCAGGGGCCCGGTTCACCCCTCCACTTT
>TRBJ1-1|TRBV7-9|TRBD1|-
CASSDRDRVPEAFF
TGTGCCAGCAGCGACCGGGACAGGGTCCCTGAAGCTTTCTTT
>TRBJ1-1|TRBV7-2|-|many
CASSLRRGGERNTEAFF
TGTGCCAGCAGCTTACGACGAGGGGGTGAGCGGAACACTGAAGCTTTCTTT
>TRBJ2-2|TRBV9|-|few
CASSEPVRSSTGELFF
TGTGCCAGCAGCGAGCCGGTACGGTCGAGCACCGGGGAGCTGTTTTTT
>TRBJ1-4|TRBV9|-|few
CASSPRTEANEKLFF
TGTGCCAGCAGCCCCCGGACAGAAGCGAACGAAAAACTGTTTTTT
>TRBJ1-1|TRBV29-1|-|-
CSVDEVKAGAPEAFF
TGCAGCGTTGACGAGGTCAAGGCGGGGGCCCCTGAAGCTTTCTTT
>TRBJ1-2|TRBV11-2|TRBD1|-
CASSSGGATGAGYTF
TGTGCCAGCAGCTCCGGTGGGGCAACAGGGGCTGGCTACACCTTC
>TRBJ2-5|TRBV5-4|-|-
CASSLEEPRGETQYF
TGTGCCAGCAGCTTGGAAGAGCCACGAGGAGAGACCCAGTACTTC
>TRBJ2-1|TRBV7-2|TRBD2|few
CASSQTGLAEYNEQFF
TGTGCCAGCAGCCAAACCGGACTAGCGGAGTACAATGAGCAGTTCTTC
>TRBJ2-1|TRBV29-1|TRBD2|-
CSVDSGRAGNEQFF
TGCAGCGTTGATAGCGGGAGGGCCGGGAATGAGCAGTTCTTC
>TRBJ1-2|TRBV5-1|-|-
CASSLSPTAYGYTF
TGCGCCAGCAGCTTGTCGCCAACGGCCTATGGCTACACCTTC
>TRBJ2-1|TRBV6-2/TRBV6-3|TRBD2|-
CASSYRGLAGVNEQFF
TGTGCCAGCAGTTACCGAGGGCTAGCGGGGGTGAATGAGCAGTTCTTC
>TRBJ1-2|TRBV9|-|few
CASSGSAGGGGYTF
TGTGCCAGCAGCGGTTCCGCGGGGGGGGGCGGCTACACCTTC
>TRBJ1-1|TRBV5-5|-|many
CASSWGGGTTEAFF
TGTGCCAGCAGCTGGGGGGGAGGAACCACTGAAGCTTTCTTT
>TRBJ2-5|TRBV21-1|-|-
CASSKADGRAGETQYF
TGTGCCAGCAGCAAAGCCGACGGGAGGGCCGGGGAGACCCAGTACTTC
>TRBJ2-7|TRBV20-1|-|-
CSARDDALARYEQYF
TGCAGTGCTAGAGATGATGCTTTAGCGAGATACGAGCAGTACTTC
>TRBJ2-2|TRBV4-2|TRBD1|many
CASSQTNRGVGGELFF
TGTGCCAGCAGCCAGACGAACAGGGGGGTTGGGGGGGAGCTGTTTTTT
>TRBJ2-1|TRBV11-1|-|few
CASSLVARGRSYNEQFF
TGTGCCAGCAGCTTAGTAGCGAGGGGACGATCCTACAATGAGCAGTTCTTC
>TRBJ1-2|TRBV4-1|-|-
CASSQLGNYGYTF
TGCGCCAGCAGCCAACTCGGTAATTATGGCTACACCTTC